These 29 T cell receptor beta chains came from one sample sequenced in a study of cytomegalovirus exposure and HLA in healthy donors. It was with 60 Vbeta and 13 Jbeta primers that the PCR ran. The protocol was immunoSEQ multiplex PCR, while the TCRdb copy is restricted to in-frame clones and leaves out a portion. The table has around 130,000 clones, approximately 78% seen once. Sample: PBMCs. The source of these receptors is a man in his forties in good health and CMV-seronegative.

This clone has only a few counts. The rearrangement links TRBV6-5 to TRBJ2-3; 9 bases line up with TRBD2. Trimming cost V 10 bases and J 2 bases; bases outside gene matches: 10. The CDR3 is made up of 15 amino acids. Germline loops: CDR1 MNHEY, CDR2 SVGAGI. DNA of the CDR3: TGTGCCACCAGGCGAGTAGCGGGGGACACAGATACGCAGTATTTT. Translated, it gives CATRRVAGDTDTQYF.

CDR3: CASRRTGAMNTEAFF. As DNA, the CDR3 is TGTGCCAGCAGGCGGACAGGGGCAATGAACACTGAAGCTTTCTTT. This chain joins TRBV6-1 and TRBJ1-1; the match to TRBD1 covers 9 bases. This CDR3 has 15 amino acids. V was pared by 6 bases and J by 0 bases, with 5 bases of the junction left unmatched. Germline V gene sequence: CDR1 MNHNS, CDR2 SASEGT.

The chain has TRBV7-9 and TRBJ2-5, with D perhaps TRBD2 (5 bases). The CDR3 has 14 amino acids. The V gene lost 0 bases and the J gene lost 5 bases, with 10 bases spanning the gap. Germline V gene sequence: CDR1 SEHNR, CDR2 FQNEAQ (reference sequence). The CDR3 loop reads CASSLARAEETQYF. Written as DNA, the CDR3 is TGTGCCAGCAGCTTAGCGCGGGCAGAGGAGACCCAGTACTTC.

V gene TRBV5-4 combines with J gene TRBJ1-1; possible D gene TRBD1, 5 bases. CDR1 and CDR2 (germline): SGHNT, YYREEE (reference sequence). Trimming removed 4 bases at V and 2 bases at J, with 12 bases between. CDR3 length: 14 residues. CDR3: CASSQLGQNTEAFF. CDR3 DNA: TGTGCCAGCAGCCAGCTTGGACAAAACACTGAAGCTTTCTTT.

This chain connects TRBV18 to TRBJ2-7; D remains unclear. CDR1 and CDR2 (germline): KGHSH, LQKENI. V lost 2 bases to trimming and J lost 3 bases, with 8 bases between them. The CDR3 loop spans 13 amino acids. The CDR3 DNA follows: TGTGCCAGCTCACCAGCTAGTGGCTACGAGCAGTACTTC. Amino acid sequence: CASSPASGYEQYF.

The J gene is TRBJ2-5, the V gene TRBV9; 7 bases map to TRBD1. Gene TRBJ2-7 matches the end of the DNA better, so the J call may be wrong. Germline assignment: CDR1 SGDLS and CDR2 YYNGEE. The CDR3 length is 17 residues. CDR3 sequence: CASSVDRGVNFPYEQYF. CDR3 nucleotide sequence: TGTGCCAGCAGCGTAGACAGGGGAGTCAATTTTCCCTACGAGCAGTACTTC.

J is TRBJ1-2 and V is TRBV6-5; D ambiguous. This CDR3 spans 13 amino acids. V was cut by 2 bases and J by 8 bases, with 12 bases left in between. The germline CDR1 and CDR2 sequences are MNHEY and SVGAGI. The CDR3 nucleotides are TGTGCCAGCAGTTACGAGGCCGACGGGGGCTACACCTTC. Its protein product is CASSYEADGGYTF.

This clone was counted between two and nine times. One end of the junction is discordant with germline, which a read error may explain. The chain links TRBV19 to TRBJ1-5; weak D call: TRBD1 (5 bases). Germline values: CDR1 LNHDA, CDR2 SQIVND (reference sequence). CDR3 length: 16 amino acids. CDR3 DNA sequence: TGTGCCAGTAGTATTTATCTCGTCCAGGGCAAACAGCCCCAGCATTTT. This encodes CASSIYLVQGKQPQHF.

With respect to this clone: The junction differs from germline at one of its ends, possibly a read error. The same CDR3 arises from other DNA sequences in this sample as well. The CDR3: CATRGFLEAFF. Written as DNA, the CDR3 is TGTGCCACCCGGGGGTTCCTTGAAGCCTTCTTT. This chain links TRBV19 with TRBJ1-1; possible D gene TRBD1, 5 bases. Germline CDR1 and CDR2: LNHDA and SQIVND (reference sequence). The CDR3 is made up of 11 amino acids.

The chain employs TRBV11-2 and TRBJ1-2, with D unresolved. Germline values: CDR1 SGHAT, CDR2 FQNNGV. The CDR3 has 14 residues. With 0 bases removed from V and 2 bases from J, the gap between germline ends came to 7 bases. The CDR3 protein is CASSLDVRNYGYTF. As DNA, the CDR3 is TGTGCCAGCAGCTTAGATGTCAGGAACTATGGCTACACCTTC.

The CDR3 region is CASSKSGDRVDEQYF. As DNA, the CDR3 is TGTGCCAGCAGCAAAAGTGGGGACAGGGTCGACGAGCAGTACTTC. The chain employs TRBV21-1 and TRBJ2-7; the table assigns TRBD1, which was not confirmed against the DNA. TRBV21-1 is reported as a pseudogene. The CDR3 length is 15 residues.

The chain joins TRBV7-9 to TRBJ2-1; 10 bases fit TRBD2. CDR1 is SEHNR, CDR2 FQNEAQ, per germline (reference sequence). This CDR3 spans 15 amino acids. The V and J ends lost 5 bases and 4 bases, in that order; junction bases with no gene match: 5. The CDR3 here is CASSLSGGPYNEQFF. In DNA, the CDR3 is TGTGCCAGCAGCCTTAGCGGGGGGCCTTACAATGAGCAGTTCTTC.

The rearrangement joins TRBV4-1 to TRBJ1-5; a possible D gene is TRBD1 (6 bases). The germline V and J ends were trimmed by 1 base and 3 bases, with 13 bases remaining between them. The germline CDR1 and CDR2 sequences are MGHRA and YSYEKL. This CDR3 has 16 residues. The CDR3 DNA reads TGCGCCAGCAGCCAAGTTACTGGACAGCTCAATCAGCCCCAGCATTTT. Amino acids: CASSQVTGQLNQPQHF.

The V call is TRBV5-4, the J call TRBJ2-3; a possible D gene is TRBD2 (5 bases). CDR3 length equals 16 residues. V was pared by 4 bases and J by 0 bases, with 15 bases between. Looked up from germline, CDR1 is SGHNT and CDR2 is YYREEE (reference sequence). The CDR3 DNA is TGTGCCAGCAGCCTCGGACTCCCAAGTAGCACAGATACGCAGTATTTT. This gives the protein CASSLGLPSSTDTQYF.

The V call is TRBV18, the J call TRBJ1-1; tentative D call: TRBD1 (5 bases). The CDR3 contains 14 residues. Germline CDR1 is KGHSH and CDR2 is LQKENI. Trimming shortened V by 3 bases and J by 7 bases, and 15 bases separated the two germline ends. CDR3 region: CASSPLRRGGEAFF. CDR3 DNA sequence: TGTGCCAGCTCACCCCTAAGAAGGGGCGGTGAAGCTTTCTTT.

The chain couples TRBV21-1 to TRBJ2-7; the D call of TRBD1 is as the table states it, not checked on the DNA. TRBV21-1 represents a pseudogene. The length of the CDR3 is 14 residues. In DNA, the CDR3 is TGTGCCAGCAACCCGGTACAGGGTTCGGAGGAGCAGTACTTC. Translated: CASNPVQGSEEQYF.

The V gene is TRBV27, the J gene TRBJ2-5; TRBD1 agrees at 12 bases. The J call may be incorrect, as the DNA end agrees better with TRBJ2-7. The CDR3 has 14 residues. CDR1 is MNHEY and CDR2 is SMNVEV in the germline V gene (reference sequence). The CDR3 nucleotides are TGTGCCAGCAGGCCCCCGGGACAGGGGGCCGAGCAGTACTTC. Its protein is CASRPPGQGAEQYF.

On this clone itself: Other DNA sequences from this sample encode an identical CDR3 as well. The chain is built from TRBV6-1 and TRBJ2-7, with 10 bases identical to TRBD2. Germline lookup yields CDR1 MNHNS and CDR2 SASEGT. Losses at the gene ends were 3 bases for V and 4 bases for J; bases not matched to a gene: 0. The CDR3 sequence is 13 residues long. CDR3 in DNA: TGTGCCAGCAGTGAGGGACTAGCGTACGAGCAGTACTTC. Translating gives CASSEGLAYEQYF.

The gene calls are TRBV19 and TRBJ2-3; possible D gene TRBD1, 6 bases. The CDR3 sequence is 14 residues long. Trimming took off 6 bases at V and 3 bases at J, with 13 bases between the two ends. Germline CDR1 LNHDA, CDR2 SQIVND (reference sequence). CDR3 amino acids: CASRNRARTDTQYF. The CDR3 DNA reads as TGTGCCAGTAGGAACAGGGCGAGGACAGATACGCAGTATTTT.

The chain carries TRBV19 and TRBJ1-2, with a tentative D call TRBD1 (5 bases). Trimming pared 7 bases from V and 6 bases from J, leaving 18 bases between. The CDR3 covers 14 residues. Germline CDR1 and CDR2: LNHDA and SQIVND (reference sequence). In DNA, the CDR3 is TGTGCCAGTAACGGGCGGCAGGGTCAAGATGGCTACACCTTC. Amino acids: CASNGRQGQDGYTF.

This clone was recorded a few times. The chain has TRBV28 and TRBJ2-7; 7 bases line up with TRBD1. CDR3 length: 15 residues. Per germline, CDR1 MDHEN and CDR2 SYDVKM. Germline trimming cut 7 bases from V and 3 bases from J; bases unmatched to any gene: 12. The CDR3 reads CASTDFATGYYEQYF. CDR3 coding DNA: TGTGCCAGCACAGATTTTGCGACAGGGTACTACGAGCAGTACTTC.

This clone was seen a few times. The chain has TRBV30 and TRBJ2-5, with D perhaps TRBD2 (5 bases). The CDR3 has 13 amino acids. Germline values: CDR1 GTSNPN, CDR2 SVGIG (reference sequence). V was pared by 5 bases and J by 0 bases, with 10 bases between. CDR3 residues: CAWARRNQETQYF. As DNA, the CDR3 is TGTGCCTGGGCCCGGAGGAACCAAGAGACCCAGTACTTC. Based on the CDR3 plus reference TRBV30 and TRBJ2-5, the full variable domain is SQTIHQWPATLVQPVGSPLSLECTVEGTSNPNLYWYRQAAGRGLQLLFYSVGIGQISSEVPQNLSASRPQDRQFILSSKKLLLSDSGFYLCAWARRNQETQYFGPGTRLLVL.

In regard to this clone: Lacking the conserved final phenylalanine or tryptophan, this CDR3 likely reflects a read error. The chain employs TRBV9 and TRBJ2-7; 7 bases line up with TRBD1. Germline V gene lookup returns CDR1 SGDLS and CDR2 YYNGEE. The CDR3 loop spans 14 amino acids. With 2 bases clipped from V and 1 base from J, the junction kept 3 bases outside the gene matches. The chain's CDR3 is CASSVGDRSYEQYS. As DNA, the CDR3 is TGTGCCAGCAGCGTCGGGGACAGATCCTACGAGCAGTACTCC.

The chain employs TRBV9 and TRBJ1-1; D not resolved. The CDR3 is 14 amino acids. The germline V gene has CDR1 SGDLS and CDR2 YYNGEE. The V end was cut by 0 bases, the J end by 0 bases, with 6 bases between. The CDR3 DNA follows: TGTGCCAGCAGCGTAGGGCCCATGAACACTGAAGCTTTCTTT. It translates to CASSVGPMNTEAFF.

The chain carries TRBV27 and TRBJ2-2; 11 nucleotides line up with TRBD1. The germline V gene has CDR1 MNHEY and CDR2 SMNVEV (reference sequence). The CDR3 has 14 residues. After removal of 4 bases from V and 7 bases from J, the junction contained 2 bases not matched to a gene. CDR3 bases: TGTGCCAGCAGTTGGGACAGGGGGATCGGGGAGCTGTTTTTT. Residues: CASSWDRGIGELFF.

Comments on this clone: The junction and the germline gene differ at one end; a read error may be behind it. The chain uses TRBV5-4 and TRBJ2-6; 8 bases match TRBD1. Germline-derived CDR1 and CDR2 are SGHNT and YYREEE (reference sequence). The CDR3 sequence is 15 residues long. The CDR3 nucleotides read TGTGCCAGCAGCTATGGACAGGGTCAGGCCAACGGCCTGACTTTC. Its translation is CASSYGQGQANGLTF.

The chain couples TRBV6-5 to TRBJ1-2; maybe TRBD1 (6 bases). V lost 6 bases to trimming and J lost 4 bases, with 12 bases between them. CDR3 length: 13 residues. Germline-derived CDR1 and CDR2 are MNHEY and SVGAGI. The CDR3 DNA sequence: TGTGCCAGCAGCCGACAGGACCTCTATGGCTACACCTTC. It yields the protein CASSRQDLYGYTF.

The rearrangement uses TRBV7-2 and TRBJ2-1; 7 bases fit TRBD2. Germline V lookup: CDR1 SGHTA, CDR2 FQGNSA. The CDR3 runs to 13 residues. The V gene end was trimmed by 7 bases and the J gene end by 5 bases; junction bases not matched to a gene: 5. CDR3 protein: CASKASGHNEQFF. In DNA, the CDR3 is TGTGCCAGCAAAGCTAGCGGCCACAATGAGCAGTTCTTC.

The chain couples TRBV27 to TRBJ1-1, with D possibly matching TRBD1 (6 bases). From germline, CDR1 is MNHEY and CDR2 SMNVEV (reference sequence). V was cut by 3 bases and J by 1 base, with 9 bases left in between. The CDR3 length is 14 residues. The CDR3 sequence is CASSFGGANTEAFF. The CDR3 DNA reads as TGTGCCAGCAGTTTCGGGGGGGCGAACACTGAAGCTTTCTTT.